The present T cell receptor beta chain was sequenced within a study of T cell clonality in common variable immunodeficiency. Study-level findings and limits: Reportedly, TCR beta sequences from common variable immunodeficiency showed fewer deletions and N-nucleotide insertions.

The sample holds many counts of this clone. Its antigen is still unknown. Coverage ceases 3 residues before the CDR3 finishes, and the germline J gene fills in the end. Sequencing was performed with immunoSEQ multiplex PCR; in TCRdb, only in-frame clones are kept and a portion is missing. The sample presents around 40,000 clones, none singletons. This CDR3 region has 14 residues. CDR1 is LNHDA and CDR2 is SQIVND in the germline V gene (reference sequence). V was clipped by 10 bases and J by 3 bases, with 15 bases between them. Sequenced: peripheral blood mononuclear cells. This TCR came from a person aged 18 to 70 in good health. V is TRBV19 and J is TRBJ2-2; tentative D call: TRBD1 (6 bases). Incomplete CDR3 DNA: TGTGCCACCTCAGAACAGGGACACACCGGGGAG. This gives the protein CATSEQGHTGE. The whole CDR3 is CATSEQGHTGELFF. Full variable domain (remainder filled in from reference TRBV19 and TRBJ2-2): DGGITQSPKYLFRKEGQNVTLSCEQNLNHDAMYWYRQDPGQGLRLIYYSQIVNDFQKGDIAEGYSVSREKKESFPLTVTSAQKNPTAFYLCATSEQGHTGELFFGEGSRLTVL.